Listed below are T cell receptor beta chains from one sample, sequenced in a study of sequential checkpoint blockade in melanoma. The assay was immunoSEQ multiplex PCR, and TCRdb's table has in-frame clones only and misses some. The repertoire includes roughly 19,000 clones, 83% of them detected once, and around 34% sits in the top ten. The sequences come from CD8+ T cells sorted from blood (inferred from file names), collected from a patient given nivolumab and ipilimumab in sequence. These receptors were obtained from a human donor with melanoma. Both conserved end residues are part of each CDR3. The D gene is left open where the match is weak. Size values are once, few and many counts, or a class for expanded clones, and some rows have none.

DNA: TGTGCCAGCACGGACTGGAATCAGCCCCAGCATTTT
CDR3: CASTDWNQPQHF
V: TRBV6-1
D: -
size: -
J: TRBJ1-5

DNA: TGTGCCAGCAGCTTAGCTGAGGGAATTCTCTACGAGCAGTACTTC
CDR3: CASSLAEGILYEQYF
V: TRBV7-9
D: -
size: -
J: TRBJ2-7

DNA: TGTGCCAGCACCACGACAGTGAACACTGAAGCTTTCTTT
CDR3: CASTTTVNTEAFF
V: TRBV2
D: -
size: -
J: TRBJ1-1

DNA: TGTGCCAGCAGTTACAGGGTCAGCCAGCCCCAGCATTTT
CDR3: CASSYRVSQPQHF
V: TRBV27
D: -
size: -
J: TRBJ1-5

DNA: TGTGCCGCCCAAAATCCGGGGTACAATGAGCAGTTCTTC
CDR3: CAAQNPGYNEQFF
V: TRBV6-6
D: -
size: -
J: TRBJ2-1

DNA: TGTGCCAGCAGCTTCCCCCTCAACAAGATGAGGGCTGAGCAGTTCTTC
CDR3: CASSFPLNKMRAEQFF
V: TRBV11-2
D: -
size: -
J: TRBJ2-1

DNA: TGTGCCAGCAGTTCACAGGGAAGCGACACTGAAGCTTTCTTT
CDR3: CASSSQGSDTEAFF
V: TRBV6-5
D: -
size: -
J: TRBJ1-1

DNA: TGTGCCAGCAGCTTAGCGCCACTAGCGGGGACAAATGAGCAGTTCTTC
CDR3: CASSLAPLAGTNEQFF
V: TRBV7-9
D: TRBD2
size: -
J: TRBJ2-1

DNA: TGTGCCAGCAGCTCCGGGACAGATTTCTCCTATAATTCACCCCTCCACTTT
CDR3: CASSSGTDFSYNSPLHF
V: TRBV7-6
D: TRBD1
size: once
J: TRBJ1-6

DNA: TGCGCCAGCAGCTACAGCGCTTCAGGGGCCTATAATTCACCCCTCCACTTT
CDR3: CASSYSASGAYNSPLHF
V: TRBV4-1
D: -
size: -
J: TRBJ1-6

DNA: TGTGCCAGCAGCCCCCACTACGAGCAGTACTTC
CDR3: CASSPHYEQYF
V: TRBV7-9
D: -
size: once
J: TRBJ2-7

DNA: TGTGCCTGGAGTCTAGGGACAACCCAGAGAGCTTTCTTT
CDR3: CAWSLGTTQRAFF
V: TRBV30
D: -
size: -
J: TRBJ1-1

DNA: TGTGCCAGCAGCCCCCAGGGGGTTGGCTACACCTTC
CDR3: CASSPQGVGYTF
V: TRBV5-6
D: TRBD1
size: -
J: TRBJ1-2

DNA: TGCGCCAGCAGCTTGGTCGGTAGCGGGGGGAATGAGCAGTTCTTC
CDR3: CASSLVGSGGNEQFF
V: TRBV5-1
D: TRBD2
size: -
J: TRBJ2-1

DNA: TGCAGCGTTGAAGATGGGCAGTTCTATGGCTACACCTTC
CDR3: CSVEDGQFYGYTF
V: TRBV29-1
D: -
size: -
J: TRBJ1-2

DNA: TGTGCCACCAGCAGAGATGGGTGGACAGACCTATATGGCTACACCTTC
CDR3: CATSRDGWTDLYGYTF
V: TRBV15
D: -
size: -
J: TRBJ1-2

DNA: TGTGCCAGCAGTCACACGGGGGGAGTCGGCGCGGGGGGGCCACATACGCAGTATTTT
CDR3: CASSHTGGVGAGGPHTQYF
V: TRBV28
D: TRBD2
size: -
J: TRBJ2-3

DNA: TGCAGCGTTGTTAACACCTCTGGTGAGCAGTACTTC
CDR3: CSVVNTSGEQYF
V: TRBV29-1
D: -
size: -
J: TRBJ2-7

DNA: TGTGCCAGCAGTTTGGACTATAATGAGCAGTTCTTC
CDR3: CASSLDYNEQFF
V: TRBV28
D: -
size: -
J: TRBJ2-1

DNA: TGTGCCAGTAGTCTAGCGTACAGCTCCTACAATGAGCAGTTCTTC
CDR3: CASSLAYSSYNEQFF
V: TRBV19
D: -
size: -
J: TRBJ2-1

DNA: TGTGCCAGCAGTTCTCAGACAGCGACCTATGGCTACACCTTC
CDR3: CASSSQTATYGYTF
V: TRBV27
D: -
size: -
J: TRBJ1-2

DNA: TGTGCCAGCAGCCCTGGGACAGGCCCAGAGCAGTACTTC
CDR3: CASSPGTGPEQYF
V: TRBV7-6
D: TRBD1
size: -
J: TRBJ2-7

DNA: TGTGCCACCAGCAGAACGGGACAGGGAAACACCGGGGAGCTGTTTTTT
CDR3: CATSRTGQGNTGELFF
V: TRBV15
D: TRBD1
size: -
J: TRBJ2-2

DNA: TGTGCCAGCAGCTCCGCTACAGGGGTCTACGAGCAGTACTTC
CDR3: CASSSATGVYEQYF
V: TRBV13
D: TRBD1
size: -
J: TRBJ2-7

DNA: TGTGCCAGCAGCTATGGACAGGGCGAGCAGTACTTC
CDR3: CASSYGQGEQYF
V: TRBV5-6
D: TRBD1
size: -
J: TRBJ2-7

DNA: TGTGCCAGCACCACCAGACAGGATCTTTTTCGAGATACGCAGTATTTT
CDR3: CASTTRQDLFRDTQYF
V: TRBV13
D: -
size: -
J: TRBJ2-3

DNA: TGTGCCAGTAGCGACAGGGGGCACTCACCCCTCCACTTT
CDR3: CASSDRGHSPLHF
V: TRBV25-1
D: TRBD1
size: -
J: TRBJ1-6

DNA: TGTGCCAGCAGTACCGGGACAGGGGGCACTTCACCCCTCCACTTT
CDR3: CASSTGTGGTSPLHF
V: TRBV7-6
D: TRBD1
size: -
J: TRBJ1-6

DNA: TGTGCCAGCAGCTTATGGAGGGTTAACTATGGCTACACCTTC
CDR3: CASSLWRVNYGYTF
V: TRBV11-2
D: -
size: -
J: TRBJ1-2

DNA: TGTGCCAGCAGTTTATTTCCTAGCGGCCAAGAGACCCAGTACTTC
CDR3: CASSLFPSGQETQYF
V: TRBV27
D: TRBD2
size: -
J: TRBJ2-5

DNA: TGTGCCAGCAGCTTTGGGGACAGGGCCTACAATGAGCAGTTCTTC
CDR3: CASSFGDRAYNEQFF
V: TRBV5-6
D: TRBD1
size: -
J: TRBJ2-1

DNA: TGCGCCAGCAGTGAGTCGGGAGGCGTCGGGGAGCCGTTTTTT
CDR3: CASSESGGVGEPFF
V: TRBV10-2
D: -
size: -
J: TRBJ2-2

DNA: TGTGCCAGCAGTTTATCGGGGGCGGGAGGGTACGAGCAGTACTTC
CDR3: CASSLSGAGGYEQYF
V: TRBV27
D: TRBD2
size: few
J: TRBJ2-7

DNA: TGTGCCAGCAGTTATTCGGAAGGGGGCACTGAAGCTTTCTTT
CDR3: CASSYSEGGTEAFF
V: TRBV6-5
D: -
size: -
J: TRBJ1-1

DNA: TGTGCCAGCAGTGAATGGGCGGGAGGGCCCTCCTACGAGCAGTACTTC
CDR3: CASSEWAGGPSYEQYF
V: TRBV2
D: TRBD2
size: -
J: TRBJ2-7

DNA: TGTGCCAGCAGTGACGGTGCCAGCGGGAGCTACGAGCAGTACTTC
CDR3: CASSDGASGSYEQYF
V: TRBV2
D: TRBD2
size: -
J: TRBJ2-7

DNA: TGTGCCAGCAGTCCCGGGACAGGGGAGACCGGGGAGCTGTTTTTT
CDR3: CASSPGTGETGELFF
V: TRBV6-5
D: TRBD1
size: -
J: TRBJ2-2

DNA: TGTGCCAGCAGGACTAGCGGGAGGGTCAATGAGCAGTTCTTC
CDR3: CASRTSGRVNEQFF
V: TRBV27
D: TRBD2
size: -
J: TRBJ2-1

DNA: TGCGCCAGCAGCCAAAAACTCGCGGCGGGAGGGGGGAATGAGCAGTTCTTC
CDR3: CASSQKLAAGGGNEQFF
V: TRBV4-1
D: TRBD2
size: -
J: TRBJ2-1

DNA: TGTGCCAGCAGTTTAGGGACTAGCGGGTCCAATGAGCAGTTCTTC
CDR3: CASSLGTSGSNEQFF
V: TRBV27
D: TRBD2
size: -
J: TRBJ2-1

DNA: TGTGCCAGCGGCCCTCCGGGAGGGATGGAGCAGTACTTC
CDR3: CASGPPGGMEQYF
V: TRBV7-9
D: TRBD2
size: once
J: TRBJ2-7

DNA: TGTGCCAGCAGTGCCGGGGGGAGGAACGAGCAGTACTTC
CDR3: CASSAGGRNEQYF
V: TRBV28
D: TRBD2
size: -
J: TRBJ2-7

DNA: TGCAGCGTCGCTGGAACGGAGGGAAACCAAGAGACCCAGTACTTC
CDR3: CSVAGTEGNQETQYF
V: TRBV29-1
D: -
size: -
J: TRBJ2-5

DNA: TGTGCCAGCAGCCAAATAGGGGGTACCCACGAGCAGTACTTC
CDR3: CASSQIGGTHEQYF
V: TRBV4-2
D: -
size: -
J: TRBJ2-7

DNA: TGTGCCAGCAGCTTAGCCCCGGGACTAACGGATGAGCAGTTCTTC
CDR3: CASSLAPGLTDEQFF
V: TRBV13
D: TRBD2
size: once
J: TRBJ2-1

DNA: TGTGCCATCAATTGGGACAGTAACTATGGCTACACCTTC
CDR3: CAINWDSNYGYTF
V: TRBV10-3
D: TRBD1
size: -
J: TRBJ1-2

DNA: TGTGCCAGCAGTTACGTGGCAGCCAGGGAAAAACTGTTTTTT
CDR3: CASSYVAAREKLFF
V: TRBV6-5
D: -
size: -
J: TRBJ1-4

DNA: TGTGCCAGCTCACTATACCGGGACAGCTATGGCTACACCTTC
CDR3: CASSLYRDSYGYTF
V: TRBV18
D: TRBD1
size: once
J: TRBJ1-2

DNA: TGTGCCAGCAGTCCGGGACTAGCGGCCGGGCAGTACTTC
CDR3: CASSPGLAAGQYF
V: TRBV27
D: TRBD2
size: -
J: TRBJ2-7

DNA: TGTGCCAGCAGAAGTCTCCCCCGGGAGGGAGTCGCGAAGACCCAGTACTTC
CDR3: CASRSLPREGVAKTQYF
V: TRBV21-1
D: -
size: once
J: TRBJ2-5

DNA: TGCAGCGTACTCACGCCAGGGGGCTATGGCTACACCTTC
CDR3: CSVLTPGGYGYTF
V: TRBV29-1
D: TRBD1
size: once
J: TRBJ1-2

DNA: TGTGCCATCGGGACAGGAAATGAAAAACTGTTTTTT
CDR3: CAIGTGNEKLFF
V: TRBV2
D: TRBD1
size: -
J: TRBJ1-4

DNA: TGTGCCAGCAGCTTTAGCACTGAAGCTTTCTTT
CDR3: CASSFSTEAFF
V: TRBV5-6
D: -
size: -
J: TRBJ1-1

DNA: TGTGCCAGCAGCGGAACAGTACCCTACGAGCAGTACTTC
CDR3: CASSGTVPYEQYF
V: TRBV5-6
D: -
size: -
J: TRBJ2-7

DNA: TGCGCCAGCAGCCAAGATTTGCTAGGTCAGCCCCAGCATTTT
CDR3: CASSQDLLGQPQHF
V: TRBV4-1
D: -
size: -
J: TRBJ1-5

DNA: TGTGCCAGCAGCGACCAGACAGACAGGGTCTATGGCTACACCTTC
CDR3: CASSDQTDRVYGYTF
V: TRBV6-6
D: TRBD1
size: -
J: TRBJ1-2

DNA: TGTGCCAGCAGCCAAGCCGGACAGGAGGGTAATGAAAAACTGTTTTTT
CDR3: CASSQAGQEGNEKLFF
V: TRBV4-2
D: TRBD1
size: -
J: TRBJ1-4

DNA: TGTGCCAGCAGCTTAGAGGCGAGAGGGGGTGAAGCTTTCTTT
CDR3: CASSLEARGGEAFF
V: TRBV11-2
D: -
size: -
J: TRBJ1-1